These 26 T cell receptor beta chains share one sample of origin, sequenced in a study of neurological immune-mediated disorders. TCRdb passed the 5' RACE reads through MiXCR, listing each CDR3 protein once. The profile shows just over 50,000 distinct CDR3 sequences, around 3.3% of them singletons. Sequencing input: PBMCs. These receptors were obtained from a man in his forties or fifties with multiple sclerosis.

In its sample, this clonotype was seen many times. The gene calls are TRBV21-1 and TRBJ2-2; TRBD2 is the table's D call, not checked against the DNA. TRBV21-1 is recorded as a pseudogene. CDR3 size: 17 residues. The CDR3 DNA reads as TGTGCCAGCAGCAAAAAGTTGGGCCAGTCGGGCACCGGGGAGCTGTTTTTT. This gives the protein CASSKKLGQSGTGELFF.

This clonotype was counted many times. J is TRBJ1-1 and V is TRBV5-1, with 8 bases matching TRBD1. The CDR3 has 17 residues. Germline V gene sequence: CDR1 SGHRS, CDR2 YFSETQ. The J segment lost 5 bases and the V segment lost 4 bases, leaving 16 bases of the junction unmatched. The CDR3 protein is CASSPNPSGGGWTEAFF. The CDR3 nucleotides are TGCGCCAGCAGCCCGAACCCTTCAGGGGGCGGATGGACTGAAGCTTTCTTT.

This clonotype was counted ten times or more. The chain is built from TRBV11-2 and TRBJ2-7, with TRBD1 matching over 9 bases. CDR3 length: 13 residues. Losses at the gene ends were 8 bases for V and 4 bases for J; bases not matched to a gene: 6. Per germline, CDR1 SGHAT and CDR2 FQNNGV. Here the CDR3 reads CASARDRAYEQYF. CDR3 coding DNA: TGTGCCAGCGCCCGGGACAGGGCGTACGAGCAGTACTTC.

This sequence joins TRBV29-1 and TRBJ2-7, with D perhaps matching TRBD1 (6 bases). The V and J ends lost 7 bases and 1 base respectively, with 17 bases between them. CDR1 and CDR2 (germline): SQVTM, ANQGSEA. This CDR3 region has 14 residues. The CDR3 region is CSATGSRGSYEQYF. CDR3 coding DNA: TGCAGCGCCACAGGGAGCCGAGGGTCCTACGAGCAGTACTTC.

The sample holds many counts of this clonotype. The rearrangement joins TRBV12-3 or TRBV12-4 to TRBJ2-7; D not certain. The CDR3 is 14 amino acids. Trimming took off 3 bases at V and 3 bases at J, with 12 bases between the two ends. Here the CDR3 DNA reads TGTGCCAGCAGTTTTGGAATGAGGCACTACGAGCAGTACTTC. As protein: CASSFGMRHYEQYF.

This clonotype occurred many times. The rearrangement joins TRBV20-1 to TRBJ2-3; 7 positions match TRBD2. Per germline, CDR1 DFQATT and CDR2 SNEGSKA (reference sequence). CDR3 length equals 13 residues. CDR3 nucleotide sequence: TGCAGCCACAATGGGGGGGGCACAGATACGCAGTATTTT. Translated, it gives CSHNGGGTDTQYF.

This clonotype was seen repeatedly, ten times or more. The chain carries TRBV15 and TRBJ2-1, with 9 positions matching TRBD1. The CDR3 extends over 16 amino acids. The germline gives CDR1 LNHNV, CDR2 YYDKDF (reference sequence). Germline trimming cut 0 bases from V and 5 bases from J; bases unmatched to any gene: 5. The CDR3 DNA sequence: TGTGCCACCAGCAGAGATCCGGGACAGGGTCACAATGAGCAGTTCTTC. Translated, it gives CATSRDPGQGHNEQFF. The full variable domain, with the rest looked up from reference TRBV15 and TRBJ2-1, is DAMVIQNPRYQVTQFGKPVTLSCSQTLNHNVMYWYQQKSSQAPKLLFHYYDKDFNNEADTPDNFQSRRPNTSFCFLDIRSPGLGDTAMYLCATSRDPGQGHNEQFFGPGTRLTVL.

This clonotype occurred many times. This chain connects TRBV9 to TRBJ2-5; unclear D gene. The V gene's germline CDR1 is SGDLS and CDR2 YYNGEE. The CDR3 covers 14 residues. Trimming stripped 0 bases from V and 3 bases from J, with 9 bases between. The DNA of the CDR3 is TGTGCCAGCAGCGTAGGGACCCTAAAAGAGACCCAGTACTTC. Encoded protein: CASSVGTLKETQYF.

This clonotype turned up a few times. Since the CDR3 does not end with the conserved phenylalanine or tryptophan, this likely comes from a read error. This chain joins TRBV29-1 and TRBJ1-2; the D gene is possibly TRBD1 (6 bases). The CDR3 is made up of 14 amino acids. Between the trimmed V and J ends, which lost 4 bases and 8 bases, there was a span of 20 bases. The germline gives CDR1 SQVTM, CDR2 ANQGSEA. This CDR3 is CSVAPGTPGAGYTN. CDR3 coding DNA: TGCAGCGTTGCCCCCGGGACACCGGGCGCCGGCTACACCAAC.

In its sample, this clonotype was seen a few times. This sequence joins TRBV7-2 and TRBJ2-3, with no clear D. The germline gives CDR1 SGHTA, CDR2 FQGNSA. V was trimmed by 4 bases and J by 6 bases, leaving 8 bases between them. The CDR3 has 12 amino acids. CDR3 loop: CASSYFLDTQYF. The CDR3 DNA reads TGTGCCAGCAGCTACTTCCTGGATACGCAGTATTTT.

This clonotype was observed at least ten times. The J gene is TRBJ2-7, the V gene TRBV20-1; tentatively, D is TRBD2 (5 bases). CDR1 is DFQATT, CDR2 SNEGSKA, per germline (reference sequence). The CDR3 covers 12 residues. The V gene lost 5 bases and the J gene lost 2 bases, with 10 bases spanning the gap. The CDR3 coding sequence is TGCAGTGCTGGACGGGGTCCCTACGAGCAGTACTTC. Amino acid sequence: CSAGRGPYEQYF.

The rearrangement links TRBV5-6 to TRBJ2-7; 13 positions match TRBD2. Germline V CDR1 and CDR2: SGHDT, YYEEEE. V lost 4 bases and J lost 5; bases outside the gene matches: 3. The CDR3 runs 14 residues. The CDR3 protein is CASSTSGGAHEQYF. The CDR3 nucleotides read TGTGCCAGCAGCACTAGCGGGGGGGCCCACGAGCAGTACTTC.

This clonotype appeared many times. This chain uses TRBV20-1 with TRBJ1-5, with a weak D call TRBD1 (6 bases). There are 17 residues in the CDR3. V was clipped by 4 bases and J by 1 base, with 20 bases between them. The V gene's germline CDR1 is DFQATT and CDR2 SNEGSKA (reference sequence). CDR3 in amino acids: CSATVGWGAISNQPQHF. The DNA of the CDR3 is TGCAGTGCTACCGTTGGGTGGGGGGCCATCAGCAATCAGCCCCAGCATTTT.

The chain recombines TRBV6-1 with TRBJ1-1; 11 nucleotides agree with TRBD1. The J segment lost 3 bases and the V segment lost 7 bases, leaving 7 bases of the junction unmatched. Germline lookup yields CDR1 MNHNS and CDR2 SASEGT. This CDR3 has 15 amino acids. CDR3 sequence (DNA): TGTGCCAGCATGGGAGGACAGGGGGCGGACACTGAAGCTTTCTTT. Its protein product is CASMGGQGADTEAFF.

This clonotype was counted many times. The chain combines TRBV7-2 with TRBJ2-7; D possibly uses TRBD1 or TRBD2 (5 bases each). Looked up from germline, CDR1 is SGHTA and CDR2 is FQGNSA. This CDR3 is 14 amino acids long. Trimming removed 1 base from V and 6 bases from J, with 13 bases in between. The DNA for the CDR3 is TGTGCCAGCAGCTTAGGGGGCCCGCGGGTCGAGCAGTACTTC. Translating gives CASSLGGPRVEQYF.

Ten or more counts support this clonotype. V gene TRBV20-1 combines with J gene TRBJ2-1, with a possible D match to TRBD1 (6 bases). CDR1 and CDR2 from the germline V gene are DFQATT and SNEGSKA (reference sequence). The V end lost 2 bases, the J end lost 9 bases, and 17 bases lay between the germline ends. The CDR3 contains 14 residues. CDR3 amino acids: CSARSGHSRGEQFF. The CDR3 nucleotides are TGCAGTGCTAGATCGGGACACTCACGGGGTGAGCAGTTCTTC.

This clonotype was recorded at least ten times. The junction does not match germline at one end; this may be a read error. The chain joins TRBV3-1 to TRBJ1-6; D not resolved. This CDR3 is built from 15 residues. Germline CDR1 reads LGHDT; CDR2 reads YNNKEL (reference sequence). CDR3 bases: TGTGCCAGCAGCCAAGTCCAGGCATCGGATTCACCCCTCAACTTT. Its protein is CASSQVQASDSPLNF.

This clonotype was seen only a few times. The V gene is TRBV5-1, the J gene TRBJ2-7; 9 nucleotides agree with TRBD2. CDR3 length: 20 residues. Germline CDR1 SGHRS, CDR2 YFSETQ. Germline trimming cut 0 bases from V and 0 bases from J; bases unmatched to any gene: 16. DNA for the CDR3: TGCGCCAGCAGCTTGGCCCTCCGGGGTAGCGGGGGAGCCCCCTCCTACGAGCAGTACGTC. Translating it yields CASSLALRGSGGAPSYEQYV.

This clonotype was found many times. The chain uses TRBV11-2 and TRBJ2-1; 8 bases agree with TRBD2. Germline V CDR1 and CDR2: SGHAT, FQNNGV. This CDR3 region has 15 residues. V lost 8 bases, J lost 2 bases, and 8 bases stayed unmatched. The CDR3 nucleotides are TGTGCCAGCGGGGTCGGGGGGGTGACCTACAATGAGCAGTTCTTC. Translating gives CASGVGGVTYNEQFF.

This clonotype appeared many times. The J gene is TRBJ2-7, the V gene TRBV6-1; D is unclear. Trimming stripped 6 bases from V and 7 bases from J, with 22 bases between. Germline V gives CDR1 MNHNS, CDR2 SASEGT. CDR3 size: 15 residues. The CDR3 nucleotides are TGTGCCAGCAGACCGAACTATGAAGGACGAAATGAGCAGTACTTC. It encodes CASRPNYEGRNEQYF.

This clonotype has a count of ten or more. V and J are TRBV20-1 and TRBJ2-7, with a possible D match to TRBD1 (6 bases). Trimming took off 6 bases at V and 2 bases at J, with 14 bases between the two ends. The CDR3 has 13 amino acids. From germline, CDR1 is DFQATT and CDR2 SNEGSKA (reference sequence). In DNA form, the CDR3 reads TGCAGTGCCAAGGACAGAGAACCCTACGAGCAGTACTTC. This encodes CSAKDREPYEQYF.

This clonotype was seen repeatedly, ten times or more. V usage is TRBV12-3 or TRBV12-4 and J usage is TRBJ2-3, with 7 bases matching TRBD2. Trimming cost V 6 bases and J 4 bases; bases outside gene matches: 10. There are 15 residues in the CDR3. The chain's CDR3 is CASSLWASGADTQYF. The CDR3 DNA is TGTGCCAGCAGCCTTTGGGCTAGCGGTGCAGATACGCAGTATTTT.

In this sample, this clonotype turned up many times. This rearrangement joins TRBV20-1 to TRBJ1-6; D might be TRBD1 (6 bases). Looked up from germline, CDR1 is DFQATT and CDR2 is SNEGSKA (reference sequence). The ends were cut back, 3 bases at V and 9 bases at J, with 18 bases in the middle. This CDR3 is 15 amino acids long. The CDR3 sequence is CSARGGNREISPLHF. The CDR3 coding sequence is TGCAGTGCTAGGGGCGGTAACAGGGAGATTTCACCCCTCCACTTT.

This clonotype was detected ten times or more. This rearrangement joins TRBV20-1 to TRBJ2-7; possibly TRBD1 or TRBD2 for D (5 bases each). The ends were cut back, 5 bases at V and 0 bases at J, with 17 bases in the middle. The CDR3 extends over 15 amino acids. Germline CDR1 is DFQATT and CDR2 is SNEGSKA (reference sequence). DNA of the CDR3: TGCAGTGCTCTCCCGGGGCGATCCAGCTCCTACGAGCAGTACTTC. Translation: CSALPGRSSSYEQYF.

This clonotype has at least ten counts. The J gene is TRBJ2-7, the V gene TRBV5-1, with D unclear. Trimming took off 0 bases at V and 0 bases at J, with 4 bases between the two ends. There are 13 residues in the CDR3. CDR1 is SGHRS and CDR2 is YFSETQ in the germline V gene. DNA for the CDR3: TGCGCCAGCAGCTTGGCTAACTCCTACGAGCAGTACTTC. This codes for CASSLANSYEQYF. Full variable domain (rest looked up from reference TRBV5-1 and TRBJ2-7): KAGVTQTPRYLIKTRGQQVTLSCSPISGHRSVSWYQQTPGQGLQFLFEYFSETQRNKGNFPGRFSGRQFSNSRSEMNVSTLELGDSALYLCASSLANSYEQYFGPGTRLTVT.

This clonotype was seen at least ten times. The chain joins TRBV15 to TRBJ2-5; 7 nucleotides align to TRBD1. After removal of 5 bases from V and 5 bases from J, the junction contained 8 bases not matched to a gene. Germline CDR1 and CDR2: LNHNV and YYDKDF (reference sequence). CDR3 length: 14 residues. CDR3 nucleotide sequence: TGTGCCACCAGCTCCCGGACAGGAGAGGAGACCCAGTACTTC. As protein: CATSSRTGEETQYF.